This entry describes one T cell receptor (beta chain). This clonotype was picked up many times. There is no known antigen for this receptor. No qualities accompany the bases; no much larger clone lies one base away. TCRdb shows the sequencer as Illumina NovaSeq 6000. TCR cDNA was made using 5'RACE template switching, a step that added a universal primer site and unique molecular identifiers. Priming for cDNA synthesis came from both the TCR alpha and TCR beta constant segments. Libraries were amplified in two PCR steps, with sample barcodes and sequencing adapters added in the second step. Sequencing of libraries was done on Illumina HiSeq 2500 (2x100 bp) or NovaSeq (2x150 bp). In the authors' own workflow: Reads were demultiplexed and collapsed into UMI consensus sequences with MIGEC, and V(D)J alignment was performed with MiXCR. Vaccine-responding clonotypes were defined with edgeR using replicate PBMC samples, requiring FDR below 0.01 and a log2 fold change above 5 up to day 15. Each bulk clonotype received a CD4 or CD8 identity based on whether the sequenced CD4 or CD8 repertoire contained that clonotype at higher abundance. Using fastp at Q25 and MiXCR, TCRdb reprocessed the public reads and kept productive beta chains. All rows with the same CDR3 protein become a single entry with the most common DNA and genes. The V and J calls were not made by the authors but by TCRdb's processing. Present in this sample are 300,000 to 350,000 distinct CDR3 sequences, approximately 4% of which were seen just once. The top ten clones comprise just under 20% of the sample.

These data belong to a study of T cells after yellow fever vaccination (dated by TCRdb to about 2019). For the wider study: Libraries from fractions with low cell numbers were prepared with the SMART-Seq v4 Ultra Low Input RNA kit. Two healthy male donors, one aged 18 to 30 and one aged 30 to 39 years, were included in the cohort. Bulk PBMC replicates and cell subsets were isolated from blood drawn at multiple timepoints before and after both primary and secondary immunization. To follow T-cell clones before and after both primary and booster YFV17D yellow fever vaccination, bulk TCR alpha and beta repertoires underwent longitudinal sequencing.

Read against the paper, the sample's treatment or condition label means: live attenuated yellow fever vaccine strain. Two biological replicates of bulk PBMCs were collected at each blood-draw timepoint. PBMCs were isolated from peripheral blood using a standard Ficoll-Paque protocol. TriZol was used to extract RNA from bulk PBMCs, from CD4 and CD8 fractions, and from dextramer-positive and dextramer-negative fractions. The CDR3 goes from the cysteine to the phenylalanine over 14 residues. Just the 42-base CDR3 DNA is kept, in frame starting at base 1. Trimming at the junction amounts to 5 bases on V and 0 bases on J, and the germline ends lie 8 bases apart. What the authors observed across the whole study: Compared with the primary T-cell response, the secondary T-cell response was weaker but faster, peaking on day 5 rather than day 15. The study included only a couple of donors, which limits how far the findings can be generalized. Most clones expanded after primary vaccination (almost 98% of CD4 and around 89% of CD8) were re-detected after the booster, suggesting that broad memory maintenance occurred. A small share of clonotypes was detected in both CD4 and CD8 compartments, with the overlap likely arising from convergent recombination. FACS-sorted repertoires could contain abundant contaminating clonotypes from the bulk population, so computational filtering was required.

The receptor chain draws on TRBV12-3 or TRBV12-4 and TRBJ1-5; TRBD1 might be the D gene, on 5 matching bases. This receptor was taken from a man younger than 35 who received the YFV17D yellow fever vaccine. The material was PBMCs, obtained 15 days after the yellow fever booster vaccination. The CDR3 region: CASSRDHSNQPQHF. In nucleotides, the sequence is TGTGCCAGCAGTCGGGACCATAGCAATCAGCCCCAGCATTTT.